This T cell receptor (beta chain) was captured in a study of vaccination and CD4 T cells after COVID-19. Study-level information: Stimulation of the cells used overlapping spike peptide pools from SARS-CoV-2 and from the common cold coronaviruses HCoV-NL63, HCoV-OC43 and HCoV-229E.

Regarding treatment: roughly 10-day PBMC culture with coronavirus spike peptide pools or control peptides (ViraFEST assay). This CDR3 has 14 amino acids. V lost 1 base and J lost 4, with 5 bases in between. In regard to this clonotype: Antigen specificity is unknown.

Sequenced with the Oncomine TCR Beta short-read assay was DNA taken from cultured CD4+ T cells. TCRdb re-called the PCR reads through MiXCR, storing one row per CDR3 protein. The profile covers just under 20,000 distinct CDR3 sequences, with 52% appearing a single time and 9.6% taken by the ten largest. Sequencing was performed on CD4+ T cells from blood, cultured in vitro. The receptor's source is a human donor who had recovered from COVID-19. The gene calls are TRBV12-3 or TRBV12-4 and TRBJ1-6; D not resolved. CDR3 sequence (DNA): TGTGCCAGCAGTTTAGTTCTGTATAATTCACCCCTCCACTTT. This sequence encodes CASSLVLYNSPLHF.